Listed here are 4 T cell receptor beta chains from one sample, sequenced in a study of shared clonotypes between healthy human individuals. Using immunoSEQ multiplex PCR, the repertoire was profiled, and TCRdb retains in-frame clones only, with some absent. Of about 2.2 million clones listed, 90% to 95% are singletons. Naive CD8 cells were CD45RO-negative, positively selected for CCR7, excluding terminally differentiated effector memory CD45RA+ cells. Sequenced material: naive CD8+ T cells from PBMCs. These receptors came from a man aged 18 to 29 in good health. Some clones in this sample may be carry-over from other donors' samples.

The gene calls are TRBV27 and TRBJ2-5, with 10 bases matching TRBD2. Germline V gene lookup returns CDR1 MNHEY and CDR2 SMNVEV (reference sequence). Trimming removed 2 bases from V and 3 bases from J; junction bases left unmatched: 9. The CDR3 has 17 amino acids. The CDR3 DNA sequence: TGTGCCAGCAGTTTAATCCCGCCAGGACTAGCGGAAGAGACCCAGTACTTC. The encoded protein is CASSLIPPGLAEETQYF.

The chain joins TRBV5-1 to TRBJ2-1, with D hard to call. Germline V CDR1 and CDR2: SGHRS, YFSETQ. Between the trimmed V and J ends, which lost 1 base and 0 bases, there was a span of 14 bases. This CDR3 is 17 amino acids long. The CDR3 here is CASSLIALALSYNEQFF. In DNA form, the CDR3 reads TGCGCCAGCAGCTTGATTGCTCTTGCGCTCTCCTACAATGAGCAGTTCTTC.

A few counts support this clone. The J gene is TRBJ1-1, the V gene TRBV7-9; TRBD1 might be the D (6 bases). CDR3 length equals 13 residues. V dropped 5 bases and J dropped 1 base, with 8 bases sitting between them. CDR1 and CDR2 from the germline V gene are SEHNR and FQNEAQ (reference sequence). CDR3 loop: CASSRGQNTEAFF. The CDR3 region has the DNA TGTGCCAGCAGCCGGGGACAGAACACTGAAGCTTTCTTT.

V and J are TRBV5-1 and TRBJ1-2; 9 bases map to TRBD1. The germline CDR1 and CDR2 sequences are SGHRS and YFSETQ. Losses at the gene ends were 4 bases for V and 3 bases for J; bases not matched to a gene: 4. The CDR3 extends over 14 amino acids. The CDR3 nucleotides read TGCGCCAGCAGCGCCCGGGACAGGGACTATGGCTACACCTTC. Translating gives CASSARDRDYGYTF.